The clone carrying this TCR beta chain was counted many times. Its cognate antigen is unknown. This beta chain turned up in a library designed for alpha chains; as an off-target read, its abundance says little. This sample is drawn from a study of spatial heterogeneity in lung cancer. Overall study: Detection consistently captured more beta-chain sequences than alpha-chain sequences. As counted in raw reads, each unique TCR and UMI combination appeared more than ten times on average. Study-wide points: Ubiquitous expanded tumor TCRs surfaced in blood more at resection than they did at follow-up.

TCRdb reprocessed the 5' RACE reads via MiXCR and lists one record per CDR3 protein. The sample has 13,000 or so distinct CDR3 sequences; 3% to 5% are singletons. The length of the CDR3 is 14 residues. Time point denoted: sample taken at primary tumor resection. Whole RNA obtained from tumor, nontumor lung or frozen PBMC underwent sequencing without sorting. Patients with untreated early-stage non-small cell lung cancer, numbering 72, were the donors. The chain links TRBV3-2 to TRBJ2-7; the table assigns TRBD1, which was not confirmed against the DNA. TRBV3-2 is reported as a pseudogene. The material was PBMCs, obtained at surgery. This clonotype was obtained from a male donor with early-stage non-small cell lung cancer. CDR3 residues: CASSQADRDYEQYF. The CDR3 region has the DNA TGTGCCAGCAGCCAAGCCGACAGGGACTACGAGCAGTACTTC.